This is a list of T cell receptor beta chains from one sample in a study of shared clonotypes between healthy human individuals. The data were produced by immunoSEQ multiplex PCR, yet TCRdb's version contains in-frame clones alone and is incomplete. The data contain around 370,000 clones, around 96% of them singletons. The sample taken for sequencing was memory CD8+ T cells sorted from blood. The receptor source for this set is a man under 40 in good health. Both conserved end residues are trimmed from each CDR3. The order of the fields is J gene, clone size, V gene, CDR3 protein. Clone size is stated in some rows and not others, as once, few, many or a class when expanded.

J: TRBJ1-4
size: NA
V: TRBV6-1
CDR3: ASSGRGGAEKLF

J: TRBJ2-2
size: NA
V: TRBV5-1
CDR3: ASSMRTGQFRTGELF

J: TRBJ1-2
size: NA
V: TRBV28
CDR3: ASSYRANYGYT

J: TRBJ2-7
size: NA
V: TRBV29-1
CDR3: SVVPTSGNEQY

J: TRBJ1-1
size: NA
V: TRBV5-4
CDR3: ASSTQGVNTEAF

J: TRBJ2-7
size: once
V: TRBV19
CDR3: ASSMTSGSYEQY

J: TRBJ2-1
size: NA
V: TRBV30
CDR3: AYDPSYNEQF

J: TRBJ1-4
size: once
V: TRBV19
CDR3: ASSMDRWSGEKLF

J: TRBJ2-2
size: once
V: TRBV7-2
CDR3: ASSLALGKAHGELF

J: TRBJ2-7
size: NA
V: TRBV7-8
CDR3: ASSLSRDYEQY

J: TRBJ1-4
size: NA
V: TRBV7-9
CDR3: ASSRAGGEKLF

J: TRBJ2-3
size: NA
V: TRBV7-9
CDR3: ASSLGSGTSGPHTQY

J: TRBJ2-2
size: once
V: TRBV30
CDR3: ACPKYLGGELF

J: TRBJ2-1
size: NA
V: TRBV7-9
CDR3: ASSYPGLAGSREQF

J: TRBJ1-5
size: NA
V: TRBV6-1
CDR3: ASSEVGVMGNQPQH

J: TRBJ2-1
size: NA
V: TRBV10-2
CDR3: ASKGLAGGEQF

J: TRBJ2-7
size: NA
V: TRBV4-2
CDR3: ASSQDRGSGSYEQY

J: TRBJ2-3
size: NA
V: TRBV11-2
CDR3: ASSFGGRQD

J: TRBJ1-2
size: NA
V: TRBV27
CDR3: ASSLKGKDNYGYT

J: TRBJ2-7
size: NA
V: TRBV5-1
CDR3: ASSLPDSYEQY

J: TRBJ2-1
size: NA
V: TRBV28
CDR3: ASSLTGNEQF

J: TRBJ2-1
size: NA
V: TRBV21-1
CDR3: ASNLNRGLSYNEQF

J: TRBJ2-7
size: NA
V: TRBV23-1
CDR3: ASSQLERDGKYEQY

J: TRBJ1-3
size: NA
V: TRBV10-2
CDR3: ASSEDRGPGNTIY

J: TRBJ2-7
size: NA
V: TRBV29-1
CDR3: SGRGTSDSYEQY

J: TRBJ2-7
size: NA
V: TRBV19
CDR3: ASSLRADYEQY

J: TRBJ2-7
size: NA
V: TRBV6-1
CDR3: ASSGRGSYEQY

J: TRBJ2-1
size: NA
V: TRBV15
CDR3: ATSKRLAAYNEQF

J: TRBJ2-7
size: NA
V: TRBV6-5
CDR3: ASSYDLYEQY

J: TRBJ2-5
size: NA
V: TRBV7-2
CDR3: ASRSPGRTSGETQY

J: TRBJ2-2
size: NA
V: TRBV5-5
CDR3: ASSSSPGQNTGELF

J: TRBJ2-3
size: NA
V: TRBV6-1
CDR3: ASSYLADTDTQY

J: TRBJ1-1
size: NA
V: TRBV11-2
CDR3: ASSPGTGLGEAF

J: TRBJ1-2
size: NA
V: TRBV30
CDR3: AWNLRGRGYT

J: TRBJ1-4
size: NA
V: TRBV10-2
CDR3: ASSEGTKFF

J: TRBJ2-1
size: NA
V: TRBV7-9
CDR3: ASSLARGDLNYNEQF

J: TRBJ1-5
size: NA
V: TRBV30
CDR3: AWSSGYSNQPQH

J: TRBJ1-2
size: NA
V: TRBV19
CDR3: ASRDRDRGEYGYT

J: TRBJ2-7
size: NA
V: TRBV27
CDR3: ASSLSPGTDYEQY

J: TRBJ1-2
size: NA
V: TRBV5-1
CDR3: ASSLGGGLSGYT

J: TRBJ2-3
size: NA
V: TRBV5-6
CDR3: ASSLELMAGVTDTQY

J: TRBJ2-5
size: once
V: TRBV2
CDR3: ASSAVGSETQY

J: TRBJ2-5
size: NA
V: TRBV7-9
CDR3: ASSLRDQETQY

J: TRBJ2-1
size: NA
V: TRBV5-1
CDR3: ASSSSGSGGNEQF

J: TRBJ2-4
size: NA
V: TRBV19
CDR3: ASSIGGQANIQY

J: TRBJ1-1
size: NA
V: TRBV6-1
CDR3: ASSEASSGGNTEAF